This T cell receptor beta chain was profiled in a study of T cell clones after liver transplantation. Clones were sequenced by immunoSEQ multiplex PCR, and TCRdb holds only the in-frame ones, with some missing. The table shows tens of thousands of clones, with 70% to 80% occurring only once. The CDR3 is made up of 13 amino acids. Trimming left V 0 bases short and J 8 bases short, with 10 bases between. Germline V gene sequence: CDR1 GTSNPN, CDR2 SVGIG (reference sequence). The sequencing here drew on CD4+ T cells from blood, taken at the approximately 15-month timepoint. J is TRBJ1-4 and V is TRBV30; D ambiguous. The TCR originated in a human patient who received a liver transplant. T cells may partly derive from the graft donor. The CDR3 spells CAWSVNGAEKLFF. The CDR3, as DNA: TGTGCCTGGAGTGTCAACGGAGCAGAAAAACTGTTTTTT.